This T cell receptor beta chain originates from a study of CD8 T cells in ankylosing spondylitis. The CDR3 contains 15 residues. V trimming: 6 bases; J trimming: 3 bases; junction bases outside the gene matches: 7. Germline-derived CDR1 and CDR2 are SQVTM and ANQGSEA. This clonotype was recorded a few times. TCRdb ran MiXCR on the 5' RACE reads and lists one entry per CDR3 protein. Of 120,000 to 150,000 distinct CDR3 sequences listed, roughly 8.3% are singletons. The specimen was synovial fluid, either unsorted or a sorted T cell fraction (not recorded which). This chain links TRBV29-1 with TRBJ2-3; TRBD2 matches at 12 bases. This sequence was found in a male donor with ankylosing spondylitis. The CDR3 nucleotides are TGCAGCGTCCGCGGACTAGCGGGGCCTACAGATACGCAGTATTTT. It codes for CSVRGLAGPTDTQYF.